This passage covers 9 T cell receptor beta chains from one sample sequenced in a study of cytomegalovirus exposure and HLA in healthy donors. Method: immunoSEQ multiplex PCR; TCRdb's copy keeps in-frame clones and lacks some. The data hold about 190,000 clones, with approximately 88% observed a single time. Sequenced: PBMCs. These receptors originate from a man in his late teens or twenties in good health and CMV-seropositive.

The rearrangement joins TRBV15 to TRBJ2-2, with D possibly TRBD2 on 5 matching bases. V shed 3 bases and J shed 7 bases, with 9 bases lying between them. The germline V gene encodes CDR1 LNHNV and CDR2 YYDKDF (reference sequence). The CDR3 has 13 residues. The CDR3 protein is CATSSVGSGELFF. The DNA of the CDR3 is TGTGCCACCAGCAGTGTAGGGAGCGGGGAGCTGTTTTTT.

This clone has a handful of counts. The rearrangement joins TRBV6-1 to TRBJ1-2; 7 nucleotides line up with TRBD1. Trimming at V came to 4 bases and at J to 0 bases, leaving 5 bases not matched to a gene. Germline V gene lookup returns CDR1 MNHNS and CDR2 SASEGT. The CDR3 is 15 amino acids. The CDR3 protein is CASSGGTESNYGYTF. The CDR3 region has the DNA TGTGCCAGCAGTGGCGGGACAGAATCTAACTATGGCTACACCTTC.

The CDR3 region is CASSFSQGWSQPQHF. The CDR3 region has the DNA TGTGCCAGCAGTTTCTCACAGGGGTGGAGTCAGCCCCAGCATTTT. V gene TRBV28 combines with J gene TRBJ1-5; 7 bases are shared with TRBD1. J was trimmed by 6 bases and V by 3 bases; bases with no gene match: 8. Germline CDR1 and CDR2: MDHEN and SYDVKM. The CDR3 is 15 residues long. The whole variable domain, remainder taken from reference TRBV28 and TRBJ1-5, is DVKVTQSSRYLVKRTGEKVFLECVQDMDHENMFWYRQDPGLGLRLIYFSYDVKMKEKGDIPEGYSVSREKKERFSLILESASTNQTSMYLCASSFSQGWSQPQHFGDGTRLSIL.

J is TRBJ1-2 and V is TRBV5-4; the D is unclear. This CDR3 spans 13 amino acids. Germline V CDR1 and CDR2: SGHNT, YYREEE (reference sequence). With 0 bases removed from V and 3 bases from J, the gap between germline ends came to 6 bases. CDR3 sequence (DNA): TGTGCCAGCAGCTTGGTACTCGACTATGGCTACACCTTC. Residues: CASSLVLDYGYTF.

This clone was recorded a few times. The rearrangement joins TRBV30 to TRBJ2-2, with a weak D call TRBD2 (5 bases). Between the trimmed V and J ends, which lost 0 bases and 1 base, there was a span of 12 bases. The CDR3 consists of 16 residues. Per germline, CDR1 GTSNPN and CDR2 SVGIG (reference sequence). CDR3 in DNA: TGTGCCTGGAGTGTACGGGCTAGCCTGAACACCGGGGAGCTGTTTTTT. It is translated as CAWSVRASLNTGELFF.

V usage is TRBV10-3 and J usage is TRBJ1-5; D not certain. The CDR3 totals 16 residues. Germline V CDR1 and CDR2: ENHRY, SYGVKD. Trimming took 0 bases from V and 2 from J, leaving 11 bases between them. CDR3 DNA sequence: TGTGCCATCAGTGAGTCACCAGCCGAGGGCAATCAGCCCCAGCATTTT. Residues: CAISESPAEGNQPQHF.

This clone was picked up one time. The genes are TRBV10-3 and TRBJ2-5; the D gene is possibly TRBD1 (6 bases). Germline V gene sequence: CDR1 ENHRY, CDR2 SYGVKD. This CDR3 has 16 amino acids. The V end was cut by 4 bases, the J end by 4 bases, with 19 bases between. The CDR3 nucleotides are TGTGCCATCAGTGGACGATACACAGGGTTGCGAGAGACCCAGTACTTC. It encodes CAISGRYTGLRETQYF.

The V gene is TRBV29-1, the J gene TRBJ1-4; D is unclear. The CDR3 is 12 residues long. Deletions cut 4 bases from V and 4 bases from J, with 7 bases between. Germline-derived CDR1 and CDR2 are SQVTM and ANQGSEA. The CDR3 protein is CSVGANNEKLFF. CDR3 coding DNA: TGCAGCGTTGGGGCTAATAATGAAAAACTGTTTTTT.

This clone was counted a single time. The chain joins TRBV4-2 to TRBJ2-2; TRBD2 matches at 14 bases. The CDR3 spans 17 residues. Trimming at V came to 3 bases and at J to 5 bases, leaving 5 bases not matched to a gene. CDR1 is LGHNA, CDR2 YNFKEQ, per germline. As DNA, the CDR3 is TGTGCCAGCAGCCAGGGGGGACTAGCGGGAGAAACCGGGGAGCTGTTTTTT. It yields the protein CASSQGGLAGETGELFF.